Here is one T cell receptor (beta chain) with its context. This clone came up once. Which antigen it targets is not known. Per-base quality was not reported, and no clone a single base away is much larger than it. The entry originates in a study of T cell changes during pregnancy in multiple sclerosis (dated by TCRdb to the late 2010s). Background on the whole study: In women with multiple sclerosis, the researchers looked at how the T cell repertoire shifted as pregnancy progressed.

The germline V gene (reference sequence) provides CDR1 LNHDA and CDR2 SQIVND. The CDR3, cysteine through phenylalanine, is 14 amino acids long. The only DNA kept is the CDR3, 42 bases in frame from the first base. V drops 8 bases and J drops 0 bases, leaving 14 bases in between. Preparation of the library involved the immunoSEQ multiplex PCR assay. TCRdb obtained this table from immuneACCESS and retained in-frame rearrangements with V and J assigned. These tables miss some clones; where compared with another copy, unresolved V genes account for less than half of the shortfall, and the remainder is unexplained. This sample has around 47,000 clones in its table, and 85% to 95% of those were observed once. Together, the top ten hold approximately 4.2% of the sample.

Recombination joined TRBV19 with TRBJ2-7; TRBD1 might be the D gene, on 6 matching bases. The sample consisted of CD8+ T cells from peripheral blood mononuclear cells, taken in the first trimester of pregnancy. The TCR originated in a female donor with multiple sclerosis, enrolled in a pregnancy study. The sequenced DNA is TGTGCCAGTTCACATCGACAGGACTCCTACGAGCAGTACTTC. Translated, it gives CASSHRQDSYEQYF.